What follows are 31 T cell receptor beta chains derived from one specimen sequenced in a study of cytomegalovirus exposure and HLA in healthy donors. Both 60 Vbeta primers and 13 Jbeta primers went into the PCR. Here immunoSEQ multiplex PCR was the method, and the copy in TCRdb shows in-frame clones only, minus some. The data contain under 200,000 clones, 82% of them singletons. Material for sequencing was PBMCs. The receptors shown here come from a woman aged 18 to 35 in good health and CMV-seronegative.

This clone was seen only a few times. The V and J genes are TRBV27 and TRBJ2-5; D possibly corresponds to TRBD2 (6 bases). The CDR3 length is 14 residues. The germline V and J ends were trimmed by 5 bases and 5 bases, with 15 bases remaining between them. Germline CDR1 is MNHEY and CDR2 is SMNVEV (reference sequence). This CDR3 reads CASSPRTNTETQYF. CDR3 coding DNA: TGTGCCAGCAGTCCCCGGACTAATACGGAGACCCAGTACTTC.

The V and J genes are TRBV28 and TRBJ2-7, with 9 positions matching TRBD1. The CDR3 covers 14 residues. V dropped 6 bases and J dropped 7; count of bases not matched to a gene: 10. Germline values: CDR1 MDHEN, CDR2 SYDVKM. The CDR3 sequence is CASSKDRGPSEQYF. In nucleotides, the CDR3 is TGTGCCAGCAGCAAGGACAGGGGACCCTCGGAGCAGTACTTC.

The chain combines TRBV27 with TRBJ1-2; TRBD1 matches at 7 bases. Germline V CDR1 and CDR2: MNHEY, SMNVEV (reference sequence). V was clipped by 2 bases and J by 4 bases; unmatched bases: 4. This CDR3 contains 14 residues. CDR3 in DNA: TGTGCCAGCAGTTTAAGGGGGCGCGGCTATGGCTACACCTTC. The encoded protein is CASSLRGRGYGYTF.

The chain carries TRBV14 and TRBJ2-6; 7 bases match TRBD2. The CDR3 runs 15 residues. Looked up from germline, CDR1 is SGHDN and CDR2 is FVKESK. J lost 2 bases, V lost 4 bases, and 2 bases had no gene match. The CDR3 DNA reads as TGTGCCAGCAGCCCCCGGGGGGCTGGGGCCAACGTCCTGACTTTC. As protein: CASSPRGAGANVLTF.

The chain joins TRBV6-1 to TRBJ1-1; the D gene is possibly TRBD1 (6 bases). The CDR3 consists of 12 residues. Germline loops: CDR1 MNHNS, CDR2 SASEGT. V lost 6 bases and J 8 bases, leaving 13 bases between the germline ends. The CDR3 protein is CASRINQGEAFF. The DNA of the CDR3 is TGTGCCAGCAGAATAAATCAGGGGGAAGCTTTCTTT.

This chain uses TRBV5-1 with TRBJ2-5; 8 bases are a match to TRBD1. This CDR3 is built from 16 residues. Per the germline V gene, CDR1 is SGHRS and CDR2 is YFSETQ. V shed 4 bases, J shed 1 base, and the junction held 9 bases outside the gene matches. CDR3 coding DNA: TGCGCCAGCAGCACGCAGGGGGCGATGAGCCAAGAGACCCAGTACTTC. Translation: CASSTQGAMSQETQYF.

The gene calls are TRBV15 and TRBJ2-5; TRBD1 matches 9 bases. The length of the CDR3 is 15 residues. Germline loops: CDR1 LNHNV, CDR2 YYDKDF (reference sequence). V shed 5 bases and J 4 bases; nucleotides not matched to a gene: 8. CDR3 protein: CATSGTGTGRETQYF. The CDR3 DNA follows: TGTGCCACCAGCGGAACCGGGACAGGGCGAGAGACCCAGTACTTC.

The V call is TRBV5-4, the J call TRBJ2-2, with 9 bases lining up with TRBD1. The CDR3 totals 15 residues. V trimming: 1 base; J trimming: 5 bases; junction bases outside the gene matches: 3. Germline loops: CDR1 SGHNT, CDR2 YYREEE (reference sequence). The CDR3 here is CASSLLQGATGELFF. Written as DNA, the CDR3 is TGTGCCAGCAGCTTGTTACAGGGGGCGACCGGGGAGCTGTTTTTT.

CDR3 in amino acids: CASSFYRVEDTQYF. CDR3 nucleotide sequence: TGTGCCAGCAGCTTCTACAGGGTGGAAGATACGCAGTATTTT. This rearrangement joins TRBV13 to TRBJ2-3, with D possibly TRBD1 on 6 matching bases. Germline loops: CDR1 PRHDT, CDR2 FYEKMQ (reference sequence). V lost 3 bases and J 5 bases, leaving 12 bases between the germline ends. The CDR3 spans 14 residues.

This chain connects TRBV10-3 to TRBJ1-1; D is possibly TRBD1 (5 bases). The V gene lost 0 bases and the J gene lost 0 bases, with 17 bases spanning the gap. This CDR3 has 18 amino acids. Germline V gene lookup returns CDR1 ENHRY and CDR2 SYGVKD. This CDR3 reads CAISESDSGVPMNTEAFF. The CDR3 nucleotides are TGTGCCATCAGTGAGTCAGACAGTGGGGTTCCCATGAACACTGAAGCTTTCTTT.

The rearrangement uses TRBV7-9 and TRBJ2-7; 8 bases are shared with TRBD2. CDR1 SEHNR and CDR2 FQNEAQ come from the germline V gene (reference sequence). The CDR3 contains 16 residues. V shed 4 bases, J shed 3 bases, and the junction held 11 bases outside the gene matches. The CDR3 loop reads CASSSLSGSLGYEQYF. The DNA for the CDR3 is TGTGCCAGCAGCTCCTTAAGCGGGAGTTTGGGCTACGAGCAGTACTTC. The entire variable domain, with the rest obtained from reference TRBV7-9 and TRBJ2-7, is as follows: DTGVSQNPRHKITKRGQNVTFRCDPISEHNRLYWYRQTLGQGPEFLTYFQNEAQLEKSRLLSDRFSAERPKGSFSTLEIQRTEQGDSAMYLCASSSLSGSLGYEQYFGPGTRLTVT.

The chain recombines TRBV19 with TRBJ1-5, with TRBD1 as a possible D gene (6 bases). V was clipped by 5 bases and J by 4 bases, with 15 bases between them. The germline V gene encodes CDR1 LNHDA and CDR2 SQIVND (reference sequence). The CDR3 contains 15 residues. DNA of the CDR3: TGTGCCAGTAGTGTCTTTACAGGGCCGAATCAGCCCCAGCATTTT. Its protein is CASSVFTGPNQPQHF.

This rearrangement joins TRBV6-1 to TRBJ2-1; TRBD2 is a possible D gene (5 bases). Germline V gene sequence: CDR1 MNHNS, CDR2 SASEGT. The CDR3 has 14 residues. Trimming shortened V by 1 base and J by 5 bases, and 9 bases separated the two germline ends. CDR3 sequence reads: CASSEGPTNNEQFF. The CDR3 DNA is TGTGCCAGCAGTGAAGGACCGACTAACAATGAGCAGTTCTTC.

The chain couples TRBV2 to TRBJ2-1; 7 bases align to TRBD1. CDR1 is SNHLY, CDR2 FYNNEI, per germline. V was pared by 3 bases and J by 4 bases, with 6 bases of the junction left unmatched. The CDR3 totals 15 residues. This chain's CDR3 is CASSEQGDGYNEQFF. As DNA, the CDR3 is TGTGCCAGCAGTGAGCAGGGGGACGGGTACAATGAGCAGTTCTTC.

The DNA of the CDR3 is TGTGCCAGCAGCGGAGTTAGCGGGACAAAACCCCTCGACGAGCAGTACTTC. Translation: CASSGVSGTKPLDEQYF. J is TRBJ2-7 and V is TRBV5-6; 8 positions match TRBD2. Trimming cost V 4 bases and J 5 bases; bases outside gene matches: 17. The CDR3 runs to 17 residues. Germline V CDR1 and CDR2: SGHDT, YYEEEE.

This rearrangement joins TRBV4-2 to TRBJ1-5, with D perhaps TRBD1 (5 bases). The CDR3 runs 16 residues. Per the germline V gene, CDR1 is LGHNA and CDR2 is YNFKEQ. V was cut by 0 bases and J by 4 bases, with 13 bases left in between. CDR3 loop: CASSQDPQGGNQPQHF. CDR3 in DNA: TGTGCCAGCAGCCAAGACCCCCAGGGAGGGAATCAGCCCCAGCATTTT.

This chain uses TRBV28 with TRBJ1-2; D is ambiguous. V was trimmed by 7 bases and J by 0 bases, leaving 15 bases between them. This CDR3 is built from 15 residues. Germline loops: CDR1 MDHEN, CDR2 SYDVKM. CDR3 amino acids: CASTPHSGSNYGYTF. The DNA for the CDR3 is TGTGCCAGCACCCCACACAGTGGGTCTAACTATGGCTACACCTTC.

The J gene is TRBJ1-6, the V gene TRBV4-2; D remains ambiguous. Germline V gene sequence: CDR1 LGHNA, CDR2 YNFKEQ. Deletions cut 0 bases from V and 4 bases from J, with 7 bases between. The CDR3 has 15 amino acids. CDR3 DNA: TGTGCCAGCAGCCAAGATTCGACTTATAATTCACCCCTCCACTTT. Translation: CASSQDSTYNSPLHF.

This rearrangement joins TRBV29-1 to TRBJ1-6; D call uncertain. Germline assignment: CDR1 SQVTM and CDR2 ANQGSEA. V lost 5 bases, J lost 7 bases, and 12 bases lay in between. The CDR3 runs to 13 residues. DNA for the CDR3: TGCAGCGTTCGTACAGACCTAAATTCACCCCTCCACTTT. Its protein product is CSVRTDLNSPLHF. The full variable domain, rest sourced from reference TRBV29-1 and TRBJ1-6, is SAVISQKPSRDICQRGTSLTIQCQVDSQVTMMFWYRQQPGQSLTLIATANQGSEATYESGFVIDKFPISRPNLTFSTLTVSNMSPEDSSIYLCSVRTDLNSPLHFGNGTRLTVT.

The rearrangement uses TRBV2 and TRBJ1-4, with 7 bases aligning to TRBD1. After removal of 7 bases from V and 4 bases from J, the junction contained 6 bases not matched to a gene. This CDR3 contains 14 residues. The germline gives CDR1 SNHLY, CDR2 FYNNEI. CDR3 protein: CASTRTGSNEKLFF. The DNA for the CDR3 is TGTGCCAGCACTAGGACAGGCAGTAATGAAAAACTGTTTTTT.

The V gene is TRBV19, the J gene TRBJ2-6; weak D call: TRBD1 (5 bases). Trimming removed 3 bases from V and 0 bases from J, with 9 bases in between. The CDR3 runs to 16 residues. The germline CDR1 and CDR2 sequences are LNHDA and SQIVND (reference sequence). CDR3 sequence (DNA): TGTGCCAGTAGTATGGACACCTCCTCTGGGGCCAACGTCCTGACTTTC. Protein sequence: CASSMDTSSGANVLTF.

The rearrangement joins TRBV7-9 to TRBJ2-5, with 8 bases that match TRBD1. This CDR3 region has 13 residues. J gave up 3 bases and V 5 bases, and 2 bases lay outside the gene matches. Germline V gene sequence: CDR1 SEHNR, CDR2 FQNEAQ (reference sequence). The CDR3 protein is CASSQTGEETQYF. The DNA for the CDR3 is TGTGCCAGCAGCCAGACAGGGGAAGAGACCCAGTACTTC.

The rearrangement uses TRBV6-5 and TRBJ2-2, with a weak D call TRBD2 (7 bases). This CDR3 comprises 13 residues. Germline lookup yields CDR1 MNHEY and CDR2 SVGAGI. Trimming pared 6 bases from V and 3 bases from J, leaving 8 bases between. The CDR3, as DNA: TGTGCCAGCAGAGGGGGGGACACCGGGGAGCTGTTTTTT. Protein sequence: CASRGGDTGELFF.

The chain carries TRBV2 and TRBJ1-2; maybe TRBD1 (6 bases). This CDR3 has 14 amino acids. The V end was cut by 0 bases, the J end by 8 bases, with 13 bases between. Germline V CDR1 and CDR2: SNHLY, FYNNEI. The CDR3 sequence: CASSEALRGGGYTF. In DNA form, the CDR3 reads TGTGCCAGCAGTGAAGCGCTTCGAGGGGGAGGCTACACCTTC.

The chain employs TRBV27 and TRBJ1-2; 10 nucleotides agree with TRBD1. J was trimmed by 6 bases and V by 5 bases; bases with no gene match: 9. The CDR3 consists of 15 residues. Germline CDR1 is MNHEY and CDR2 is SMNVEV (reference sequence). CDR3: CASSPTGGHKNGYTF. Here the CDR3 DNA reads TGTGCCAGCAGTCCGACAGGGGGCCATAAAAATGGCTACACCTTC.

The gene calls are TRBV7-9 and TRBJ2-1, with 8 bases fitting TRBD2. V shed 5 bases, J shed 5 bases, and the junction held 17 bases outside the gene matches. The CDR3 consists of 18 residues. Germline V gene data show CDR1 as SEHNR and CDR2 as FQNEAQ (reference sequence). DNA for the CDR3: TGTGCCAGCAGCCCCGGGTTCGTCAGCGGGAGAGGCCACAATGAGCAGTTCTTC. It codes for CASSPGFVSGRGHNEQFF.

The chain recombines TRBV29-1 with TRBJ1-1, with a possible D match to TRBD1 (6 bases). Trimming shortened V by 4 bases and J by 1 base, and 16 bases separated the two germline ends. Germline lookup yields CDR1 SQVTM and CDR2 ANQGSEA. The CDR3 totals 15 residues. CDR3 sequence (DNA): TGCAGCGTTGGGGGGGGGCAGGGCACGAACACTGAAGCTTTCTTT. Amino acids: CSVGGGQGTNTEAFF. Full variable domain (remainder filled in from reference TRBV29-1 and TRBJ1-1): SAVISQKPSRDICQRGTSLTIQCQVDSQVTMMFWYRQQPGQSLTLIATANQGSEATYESGFVIDKFPISRPNLTFSTLTVSNMSPEDSSIYLCSVGGGQGTNTEAFFGQGTRLTVV.

The genes are TRBV7-3 and TRBJ2-1; D is uncertain. Germline CDR1 reads SGHTA; CDR2 reads FQGTGA. Trimming took 5 bases from V and 3 from J, leaving 8 bases between them. The CDR3 sequence is 13 residues long. Written as DNA, the CDR3 is TGTGCCAGCAGCACCGACAACTACAATGAGCAGTTCTTC. It specifies CASSTDNYNEQFF.

The rearrangement uses TRBV7-9 and TRBJ2-2; 7 nucleotides align to TRBD1. Germline V gene lookup returns CDR1 SEHNR and CDR2 FQNEAQ (reference sequence). V shed 5 bases, J shed 0 bases, and the junction held 6 bases outside the gene matches. This CDR3 comprises 16 residues. The CDR3 sequence: CASSPPTGTNTGELFF. The CDR3 DNA reads as TGTGCCAGCAGCCCTCCGACAGGGACGAACACCGGGGAGCTGTTTTTT.

The chain has TRBV11-2 and TRBJ2-7, with D unresolved. V was pared by 7 bases and J by 6 bases, with 16 bases between. Germline loops: CDR1 SGHAT, CDR2 FQNNGV. This CDR3 comprises 13 residues. For the CDR3, the DNA is TGTGCCAGCAACCACAAATACAGCACCGAGCAGTACTTC. Translated: CASNHKYSTEQYF.

This clone was seen a handful of times. Germline and junction disagree at one end, which may indicate a read error. V usage is TRBV7-9 and J usage is TRBJ1-1; D possibly corresponds to TRBD1 (6 bases). This CDR3 has 13 residues. The germline V gene encodes CDR1 SEHNR and CDR2 FQNEAQ (reference sequence). The chain's CDR3 is CSSRIAGAVEAFF. In DNA form, the CDR3 reads TGTTCCAGCAGGATAGCGGGGGCGGTTGAAGCTTTCTTT.